These 23 T cell receptor beta chains were sequenced from one sample in a study of shared clonotypes between healthy human individuals. Repertoires were generated with immunoSEQ multiplex PCR, while TCRdb's copy carries only in-frame clones and drops some. This table has 1.6 million or so clones, 98% appearing once. The sample comprised naive CD4+ T cells sorted from blood. Sample subset: CD45RA+ positively selected. The receptors stem from a man younger than 45 in good health.

The chain links TRBV11-2 to TRBJ2-1, with a weak D call TRBD2 (6 bases). The V end was cut by 5 bases, the J end by 9 bases, with 14 bases between. The germline CDR1 and CDR2 sequences are SGHAT and FQNNGV. The CDR3 spans 13 residues. CDR3 sequence: CASSRPPEGEQFF. CDR3 nucleotide sequence: TGTGCCAGCAGCCGACCTCCGGAGGGTGAGCAGTTCTTC.

The rearrangement uses TRBV12-5 and TRBJ1-2, with 8 bases aligning to TRBD1. The germline V gene encodes CDR1 LGHNT and CDR2 FRNRAP. The V and J ends lost 0 bases and 5 bases, in that order; junction bases with no gene match: 5. This CDR3 is 15 amino acids long. In DNA form, the CDR3 reads TGTGCTAGTGGTTTGGTAATGGGACAGGTTTATGGCTACACCTTC. It translates to CASGLVMGQVYGYTF.

Written as DNA, the CDR3 is TGTGCCAGCAGTTTAACTAGCGGGATATTATACGAGCAGTACTTC. Residues: CASSLTSGILYEQYF. The genes are TRBV27 and TRBJ2-7; 10 positions agree with TRBD2. CDR3 length: 15 residues. The trim removed 2 bases at V and 4 bases at J, leaving 5 bases unmatched. The germline gives CDR1 MNHEY, CDR2 SMNVEV (reference sequence).

This chain's CDR3 is CASSDWQETQYF. In DNA, the CDR3 is TGTGCCAGCAGTGATTGGCAGGAGACCCAGTACTTC. This chain links TRBV2 with TRBJ2-5, with D unclear. Deletions cut 3 bases from V and 5 bases from J, with 7 bases between. CDR3 length: 12 residues. CDR1 SNHLY and CDR2 FYNNEI come from the germline V gene.

For the CDR3, the DNA is TGTGCCAGCAGTATATCCAGACGGGGCGGGGAGCTGTTTTTT. This encodes CASSISRRGGELFF. This rearrangement joins TRBV28 to TRBJ2-2; possible D gene TRBD2, 5 bases. V was pared by 5 bases and J by 7 bases, with 14 bases between. This CDR3 comprises 14 residues. CDR1 is MDHEN, CDR2 SYDVKM, per germline.

This chain joins TRBV29-1 and TRBJ1-2; TRBD1 agrees at 7 bases. Germline V gene sequence: CDR1 SQVTM, CDR2 ANQGSEA. The V gene end was trimmed by 6 bases and the J gene end by 0 bases; junction bases not matched to a gene: 4. This CDR3 is built from 13 residues. In DNA, the CDR3 is TGCAGCGTACCTGACAGGGCTAACTATGGCTACACCTTC. It yields the protein CSVPDRANYGYTF.

The chain recombines TRBV19 with TRBJ2-1; D not certain. The V gene's germline CDR1 is LNHDA and CDR2 SQIVND (reference sequence). V lost 5 bases, J lost 6 bases, and 20 bases lay in between. The CDR3 totals 16 residues. Here the CDR3 reads CASSPLTLVPVNEQFF. CDR3 coding DNA: TGTGCCAGTAGTCCTTTAACTTTGGTCCCCGTCAATGAGCAGTTCTTC.

The chain carries TRBV28 and TRBJ2-5; tentatively, D is TRBD1 (5 bases). Germline CDR1 reads MDHEN; CDR2 reads SYDVKM. The CDR3 loop spans 14 amino acids. Trimming took off 5 bases at V and 5 bases at J, with 15 bases between the two ends. CDR3 region: CASSRRGFRETQYF. CDR3 in DNA: TGTGCCAGCAGTCGTAGGGGATTCCGGGAGACCCAGTACTTC.

This chain uses TRBV5-1 with TRBJ1-2; D gene ambiguous. Germline V gives CDR1 SGHRS, CDR2 YFSETQ. The CDR3 length is 13 residues. Trimming took 0 bases from V and 4 from J, leaving 7 bases between them. The CDR3 sequence is CASSLGPGYGYTF. CDR3 DNA sequence: TGCGCCAGCAGCTTGGGTCCGGGCTATGGCTACACCTTC.

This rearrangement joins TRBV10-3 to TRBJ2-4; 7 nucleotides align to TRBD2. This CDR3 spans 15 amino acids. CDR1 is ENHRY and CDR2 is SYGVKD in the germline V gene. Germline trimming cut 6 bases from V and 1 base from J; bases unmatched to any gene: 6. The CDR3 nucleotides are TGTGCCATCAGCCTCTGGGAGGGGGCCAAAAACATTCAGTACTTC. It codes for CAISLWEGAKNIQYF.

The rearrangement uses TRBV7-2 and TRBJ1-1; 9 bases map to TRBD1. The CDR3 covers 15 residues. The germline V gene encodes CDR1 SGHTA and CDR2 FQGNSA. The ends lost 6 bases at V and 1 base at J; junction bases unmatched: 6. The CDR3 DNA sequence: TGTGCCAGCAGAATACAGGGGGCACCGAACACTGAAGCTTTCTTT. This codes for CASRIQGAPNTEAFF.

The table lists this clone with a count of one. The chain employs TRBV27 and TRBJ1-1; tentatively, D is TRBD1 (6 bases). The CDR3 runs to 12 residues. CDR1 is MNHEY, CDR2 SMNVEV, per germline (reference sequence). Deletions cut 10 bases from V and 10 bases from J, with 19 bases between. In DNA form, the CDR3 reads TGTGCCACTAGGACAGCCTCTCGAAGAGCTTTCTTT. This codes for CATRTASRRAFF.

This chain joins TRBV13 and TRBJ1-4; 9 bases are shared with TRBD1. This CDR3 has 20 amino acids. V gave up 8 bases and J gave up 0 bases; unmatched junction bases: 19. The germline gives CDR1 PRHDT, CDR2 FYEKMQ (reference sequence). CDR3: CASSSYENRGRLSTNEKLFF. The CDR3, as DNA: TGTGCCAGCTCCTCCTATGAAAACAGGGGGCGATTGTCAACTAATGAAAAACTGTTTTTT.

The chain is built from TRBV28 and TRBJ2-7, with 9 bases lining up with TRBD1. V shed 5 bases and J 2 bases; nucleotides not matched to a gene: 1. CDR1 is MDHEN and CDR2 is SYDVKM in the germline V gene. This CDR3 comprises 13 residues. The CDR3 protein is CASSGTGPYEQYF. CDR3 in DNA: TGTGCCAGCAGTGGGACAGGGCCCTACGAGCAGTACTTC.

The gene calls are TRBV7-2 and TRBJ1-5, with 10 nucleotides matching TRBD1. J lost 5 bases, V lost 0 bases, and 7 bases had no gene match. This CDR3 contains 17 residues. From germline, CDR1 is SGHTA and CDR2 FQGNSA. CDR3 coding DNA: TGTGCCAGCAGCTTAGCTTTCCCGGGACAGGGGTATCAGCCCCAGCATTTT. Amino acid sequence: CASSLAFPGQGYQPQHF.

The genes are TRBV5-6 and TRBJ2-1; D tentatively reads TRBD1 or TRBD2 (5 bases each). Trimming stripped 2 bases from V and 8 bases from J, with 17 bases between. The V gene's germline CDR1 is SGHDT and CDR2 YYEEEE. There are 15 residues in the CDR3. This CDR3 is CASSLGTTRRDEQFF. The CDR3 DNA is TGTGCCAGCAGCTTAGGGACCACAAGGCGGGATGAGCAGTTCTTC. Full variable domain (missing parts from reference TRBV5-6 and TRBJ2-1): DAGVTQSPTHLIKTRGQQVTLRCSPKSGHDTVSWYQQALGQGPQFIFQYYEEEERQRGNFPDRFSGHQFPNYSSELNVNALLLGDSALYLCASSLGTTRRDEQFFGPGTRLTVL.

The chain recombines TRBV18 with TRBJ2-6; D remains ambiguous. The CDR3 is 16 amino acids. Germline loops: CDR1 KGHSH, CDR2 LQKENI. Trimming removed 0 bases from V and 2 bases from J, with 8 bases in between. This CDR3 is CASSPPARTGANVLTF. In DNA form, the CDR3 reads TGTGCCAGCTCACCACCGGCTCGGACTGGGGCCAACGTCCTGACTTTC.

The rearrangement uses TRBV28 and TRBJ1-2; D is ambiguous. CDR1 MDHEN and CDR2 SYDVKM come from the germline V gene. The CDR3 is 12 residues long. Deletions cut 5 bases from V and 3 bases from J, with 7 bases between. The CDR3 is CASSREDYGYTF. In DNA form, the CDR3 reads TGTGCCAGCAGTCGGGAGGACTATGGCTACACCTTC.

V is TRBV5-1 and J is TRBJ2-7; 7 bases agree with TRBD1. CDR1 is SGHRS and CDR2 is YFSETQ in the germline V gene. J was trimmed by 0 bases and V by 3 bases; bases with no gene match: 9. The CDR3 is 16 amino acids. The chain's CDR3 is CASSSTGVTYSYEQYF. Written as DNA, the CDR3 is TGCGCCAGCAGCTCTACAGGGGTCACTTACTCCTACGAGCAGTACTTC.

The chain employs TRBV5-6 and TRBJ2-3, with 7 bases identical to TRBD2. CDR3 length: 14 residues. CDR1 SGHDT and CDR2 YYEEEE come from the germline V gene. Germline trimming cut 5 bases from V and 4 bases from J; bases unmatched to any gene: 7. CDR3 nucleotides: TGTGCCAGCAGGCAAACTAGCGCCGCAGATACGCAGTATTTT. As protein: CASRQTSAADTQYF.

This clone came up once. The chain is built from TRBV11-3 and TRBJ2-2; no clear D gene. V lost 0 bases and J lost 2, with 4 bases in between. CDR1 and CDR2 from the germline V gene are SGHNT and YENEEA. The CDR3 totals 14 residues. CDR3 sequence reads: CASSLEFNTGELFF. The CDR3 DNA follows: TGTGCCAGCAGCTTAGAGTTTAACACCGGGGAGCTGTTTTTT.

CDR3 nucleotides: TGCGCCAGCAGCTTGTTTGAGTTCTACGAGCAGTACTTC. Amino acid sequence: CASSLFEFYEQYF. The rearrangement links TRBV5-1 to TRBJ2-7; D uncertain. Germline V lookup: CDR1 SGHRS, CDR2 YFSETQ. The CDR3 loop spans 13 amino acids. V lost 1 base, J lost 3 bases, and 8 bases lay in between.

V usage is TRBV18 and J usage is TRBJ2-7; 10 nucleotides align to TRBD2. The CDR3 has 18 amino acids. Per germline, CDR1 KGHSH and CDR2 LQKENI. V lost 1 base to trimming and J lost 3 bases; unmatched junction nucleotides: 12. CDR3 in DNA: TGTGCCAGCTCACCACTATTTCTAGCGGGAGTCGGCGGCTACGAGCAGTACTTC. It yields the protein CASSPLFLAGVGGYEQYF.